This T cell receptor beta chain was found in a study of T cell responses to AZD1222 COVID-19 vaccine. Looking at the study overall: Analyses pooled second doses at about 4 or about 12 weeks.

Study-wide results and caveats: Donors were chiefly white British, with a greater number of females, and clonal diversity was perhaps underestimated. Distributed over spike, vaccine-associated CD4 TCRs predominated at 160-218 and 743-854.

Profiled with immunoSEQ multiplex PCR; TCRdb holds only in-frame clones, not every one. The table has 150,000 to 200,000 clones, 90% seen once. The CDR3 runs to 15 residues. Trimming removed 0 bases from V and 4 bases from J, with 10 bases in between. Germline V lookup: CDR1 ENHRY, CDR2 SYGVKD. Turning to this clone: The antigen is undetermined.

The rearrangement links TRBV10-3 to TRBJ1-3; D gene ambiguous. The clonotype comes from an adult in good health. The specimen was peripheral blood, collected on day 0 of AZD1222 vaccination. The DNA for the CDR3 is TGTGCCATCAGTGAGTCAAAGGGATCGGGAAACACCATATATTTT. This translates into CAISESKGSGNTIYF.